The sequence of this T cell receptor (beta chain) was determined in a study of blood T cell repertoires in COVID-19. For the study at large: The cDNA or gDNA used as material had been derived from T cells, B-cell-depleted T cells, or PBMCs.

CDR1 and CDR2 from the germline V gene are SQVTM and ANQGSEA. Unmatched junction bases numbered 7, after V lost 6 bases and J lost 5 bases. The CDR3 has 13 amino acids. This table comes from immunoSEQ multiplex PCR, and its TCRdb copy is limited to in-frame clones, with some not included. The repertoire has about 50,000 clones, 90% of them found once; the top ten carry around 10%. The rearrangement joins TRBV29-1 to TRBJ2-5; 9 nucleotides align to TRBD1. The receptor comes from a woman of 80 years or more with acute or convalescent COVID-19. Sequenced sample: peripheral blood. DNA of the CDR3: TGCAGCGTGGGACAGGGAATGGGGGAGACCCAGTACTTC. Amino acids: CSVGQGMGETQYF.